This T cell receptor beta chain comes out of a study of cytomegalovirus exposure and HLA in healthy donors. At the level of the study: An early release of data contained about 85 million unique TCRs, which came from HLA-typed donors. Study-level findings and limits: Around 18,000 TCR beta sequences were associated with HLA alleles at 0.05 false discovery rate in a later analysis. TCR beta chains associated with HLA were, in a later analysis, more clonally expanded than equally common others.

It was with 60 Vbeta and 13 Jbeta primers that the PCR ran. The protocol was immunoSEQ multiplex PCR, while the TCRdb copy is restricted to in-frame clones and leaves out a portion. The sample includes 95,000 to 150,000 clones, approximately 15% of them seen just once. A few counts support this clone. Its matching antigen is unknown. The CDR3 sequence is 15 residues long. Germline CDR1 is SGHRS and CDR2 is YFSETQ. V was clipped by 0 bases and J by 4 bases, with 11 bases between them. This chain connects TRBV5-1 to TRBJ2-1; D might be TRBD1 (6 bases). This TCR was recovered from a woman aged 18-30 years in good health and CMV-seronegative. Sequenced: PBMCs. The DNA of the CDR3 is TGCGCCAGCAGCTTGGTGTCAGGGGAGTACAATGAGCAGTTCTTC. This sequence encodes CASSLVSGEYNEQFF.